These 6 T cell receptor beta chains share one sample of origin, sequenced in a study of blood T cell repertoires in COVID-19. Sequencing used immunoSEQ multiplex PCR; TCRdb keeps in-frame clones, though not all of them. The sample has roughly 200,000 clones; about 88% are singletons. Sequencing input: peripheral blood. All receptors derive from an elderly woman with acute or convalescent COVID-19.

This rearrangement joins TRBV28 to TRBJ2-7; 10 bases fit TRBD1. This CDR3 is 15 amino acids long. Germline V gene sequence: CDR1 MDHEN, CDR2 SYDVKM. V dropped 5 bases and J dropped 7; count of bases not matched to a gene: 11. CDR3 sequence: CASSPRQGAYVEQYF. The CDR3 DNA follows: TGTGCCAGCAGTCCTCGACAGGGGGCGTATGTAGAGCAGTACTTC.

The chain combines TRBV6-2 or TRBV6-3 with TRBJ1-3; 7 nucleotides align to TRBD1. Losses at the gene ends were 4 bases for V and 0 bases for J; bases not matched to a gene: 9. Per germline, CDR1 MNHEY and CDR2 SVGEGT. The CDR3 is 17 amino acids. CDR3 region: CASSFGRGQNSGNTIYF. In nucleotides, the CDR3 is TGTGCCAGCAGTTTCGGCAGGGGACAGAACTCTGGAAACACCATATATTTT.

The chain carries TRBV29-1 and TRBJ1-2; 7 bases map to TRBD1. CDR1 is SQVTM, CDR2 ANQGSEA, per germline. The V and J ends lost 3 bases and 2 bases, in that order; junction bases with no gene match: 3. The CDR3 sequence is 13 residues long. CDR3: CSVDNRGNYGYTF. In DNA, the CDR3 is TGCAGCGTTGATAACAGGGGCAACTATGGCTACACCTTC.

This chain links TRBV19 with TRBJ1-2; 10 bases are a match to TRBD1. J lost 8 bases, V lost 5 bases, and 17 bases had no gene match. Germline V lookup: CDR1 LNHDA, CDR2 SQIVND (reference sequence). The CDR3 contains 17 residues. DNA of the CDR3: TGTGCCAGTAGTTTCCCTGGGACAGGGGTTCTAAATCGGGGCTACACCTTC. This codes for CASSFPGTGVLNRGYTF.

CDR3 region: CASSQLIYSPLHF. CDR3 nucleotides: TGCGCCAGCAGCCAATTAATCTATTCACCCCTCCACTTT. The V gene is TRBV4-3, the J gene TRBJ1-6, with D unclear. Germline-derived CDR1 and CDR2 are LGHNA and YSLEER. Trimming cost V 2 bases and J 8 bases, with 7 bases left between them. CDR3 length equals 13 residues.

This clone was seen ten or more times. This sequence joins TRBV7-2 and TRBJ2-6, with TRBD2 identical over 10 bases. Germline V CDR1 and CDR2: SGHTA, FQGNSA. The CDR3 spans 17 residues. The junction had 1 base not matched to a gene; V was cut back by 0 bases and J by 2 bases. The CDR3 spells CASSLALAGAGANVLTF. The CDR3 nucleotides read TGTGCCAGCAGCTTAGCTCTAGCGGGAGCTGGGGCCAACGTCCTGACTTTC.